This T cell receptor beta chain was identified during a study of early T cells in non-severe SARS-CoV-2 infection. The length of the CDR3 is 15 residues. V was shortened by 2 bases and J by 5 bases, with 12 bases between the two germline ends. The germline CDR1 and CDR2 sequences are SEHNR and FQNEAQ (reference sequence). Study findings and constraints: A preference for anti-spike CD8 responses marked VDJdb matching, which missed private and CD4 specificities.

Ten or more counts support this clonotype. What it binds is not known. Unique molecular identifiers were affixed to single, distinct cDNA molecules. TCRdb recomputed calls from the 5' RACE reads with MiXCR, one row per CDR3 protein. Of 55,000 to 80,000 distinct CDR3 sequences listed, roughly 11% are singletons. The rearrangement links TRBV7-9 to TRBJ2-2; tentative D call: TRBD2 (5 bases). This material consisted of whole blood, taken at baseline. The clonotype originates from an adult who was a healthcare worker with PCR-confirmed SARS-CoV-2 infection or an uninfected control (not recorded which). CDR3 protein: CASSLRAGETGELFF. The CDR3 DNA reads as TGTGCCAGCAGCTTACGAGCCGGGGAAACCGGGGAGCTGTTTTTT.